This T cell receptor (beta chain) was observed in a study of T cell responses to AZD1222 COVID-19 vaccine. This clone was recorded once. The antigen is unknown. Overall study findings and caveats: Reportedly, nearly half the spike-specific TCRs target unmutated variant regions. Clonal diversity was possibly underestimated, and white British individuals and females predominated among donors. Spike-wide coverage was observed for vaccine-associated CD4 TCRs, with dominant responses at 160-218 and 743-854. Spike-specific TCR breadth rose after two AZD1222 doses, and depth rose as well.

This table comes from immunoSEQ multiplex PCR, and its TCRdb copy is limited to in-frame clones, with some not included. The table shows over 150,000 clones, with 85% to 95% occurring only once. The CDR3 contains 13 residues. V shed 5 bases, J shed 6 bases, and the junction held 1 base outside the gene matches. Germline CDR1 SSHAT, CDR2 FNYEAQ (reference sequence). The TCR comes from an adult who received the AZD1222 COVID-19 vaccine. Material: peripheral blood, obtained 28 days after the second AZD1222 dose. The gene calls are TRBV7-7 and TRBJ1-4; TRBD1 aligns across 9 bases. CDR3 bases: TGTGCCAGCAGCCGGACAGGGGATGAAAAACTGTTTTTT. Translating it yields CASSRTGDEKLFF.